The 31 T cell receptor beta chains reported below all come from one sample, sequenced in a study of beta chain features in type 1 diabetes. Study-wide results and limits: Across all four CD4+ subsets, people with type 1 diabetes showed modestly shorter TCRB CDR3s.

The authors reverse transcribed all of the isolated RNA, so sequencing captured expressed TCRB transcripts. Sequenced by immunoSEQ multiplex PCR; TCRdb stores in-frame clones only, minus some. This sample has around 690,000 clones, with roughly 12% found just once. Antigen specificity for these receptors is unknown. The material sequenced was naive CD4+ T cells from blood. The source is a man aged 30-40 years with type 1 diabetes.

The chain carries TRBV5-4 and TRBJ2-5; 7 nucleotides match TRBD2. The germline CDR1 and CDR2 sequences are SGHNT and YYREEE (reference sequence). The CDR3 spans 15 residues. Trimming cost V 1 base and J 5 bases; bases outside gene matches: 8. CDR3 protein: CASSLNRAGEETQYF. The DNA of the CDR3 is TGTGCCAGCAGCTTGAATCGGGCGGGGGAGGAGACCCAGTACTTC. Full variable domain (rest looked up from reference TRBV5-4 and TRBJ2-5): ETGVTQSPTHLIKTRGQQVTLRCSSQSGHNTVSWYQQALGQGPQFIFQYYREEENGRGNFPPRFSGLQFPNYSSELNVNALELDDSALYLCASSLNRAGEETQYFGPGTRLLVL.

This chain links TRBV11-2 with TRBJ2-2; TRBD1 matches at 10 bases. The V segment lost 3 bases and the J segment 3 bases; nucleotides outside the gene matches: 7. Germline V CDR1 and CDR2: SGHAT, FQNNGV. CDR3 length equals 17 residues. This CDR3 is CASSLAIGQGDTGELFF. CDR3 coding DNA: TGTGCCAGCAGCTTGGCTATAGGACAGGGGGACACCGGGGAGCTGTTTTTT.

In its sample, this clone was seen a few times. The chain employs TRBV5-1 and TRBJ2-5, with D uncertain. Germline CDR1 SGHRS, CDR2 YFSETQ. The CDR3 is 12 residues long. V lost 4 bases and J 0 bases, leaving 4 bases between the germline ends. The CDR3 sequence is CASSEDQETQYF. In DNA form, the CDR3 reads TGCGCCAGCAGCGAGGACCAAGAGACCCAGTACTTC.

The J gene is TRBJ1-2, the V gene TRBV28; the match to TRBD1 covers 8 bases. J gave up 7 bases and V 6 bases, and 7 bases lay outside the gene matches. Germline V gene lookup returns CDR1 MDHEN and CDR2 SYDVKM. The CDR3 runs to 13 residues. The CDR3 DNA is TGTGCCAGCAGGTCTCAGGGGGCGGGTGGCTACACCTTC. It yields the protein CASRSQGAGGYTF.

The chain has TRBV28 and TRBJ2-7, with D possibly matching TRBD2 (6 bases). The CDR3 has 14 residues. Germline V gene data show CDR1 as MDHEN and CDR2 as SYDVKM. The germline V and J ends were trimmed by 6 bases and 2 bases, with 14 bases remaining between them. CDR3 in DNA: TGTGCCAGCAGGTCCGGGACTGGGGCCTACGAGCAGTACTTC. Encoded protein: CASRSGTGAYEQYF.

This clone has only a few counts. At the DNA level, this CDR3 is encoded by other sequences in the same sample as well. The V gene is TRBV29-1, the J gene TRBJ2-7; 7 bases fit TRBD2. The CDR3 loop spans 12 amino acids. The V segment lost 6 bases and the J segment 1 base; nucleotides outside the gene matches: 3. Germline V CDR1 and CDR2: SQVTM, ANQGSEA. The CDR3 DNA reads TGCAGCGTCGGAGCGGGGTCCTACGAGCAGTACTTC. Amino acid sequence: CSVGAGSYEQYF.

The genes are TRBV19 and TRBJ2-3; D not certain. CDR3 length equals 14 residues. Trimming stripped 3 bases from V and 1 base from J, with 8 bases between. Germline V gene sequence: CDR1 LNHDA, CDR2 SQIVND (reference sequence). CDR3 DNA: TGTGCCAGTAGTATTGGCAGAGGCACAGATACGCAGTATTTT. This gives the protein CASSIGRGTDTQYF.

V and J are TRBV2 and TRBJ1-5; no definite D call. This CDR3 is 13 amino acids long. Germline CDR1 reads SNHLY; CDR2 reads FYNNEI. V was trimmed by 6 bases and J by 3 bases, leaving 9 bases between them. CDR3 loop: CASRPEDNQPQHF. The CDR3 DNA follows: TGTGCCAGCAGACCGGAGGACAATCAGCCCCAGCATTTT.

The V call is TRBV6-5, the J call TRBJ2-3; D is uncertain. The V end lost 0 bases, the J end lost 1 base, and 5 bases lay between the germline ends. CDR1 MNHEY and CDR2 SVGAGI come from the germline V gene. The CDR3 contains 14 residues. Here the CDR3 reads CASSYSLGTDTQYF. DNA of the CDR3: TGTGCCAGCAGTTACTCCCTGGGCACAGATACGCAGTATTTT.

Here the CDR3 DNA reads TGTGCCAGCAGCTTAGTGACAGGAGCTAACACTGAAGCTTTCTTT. Amino acids: CASSLVTGANTEAFF. The gene calls are TRBV7-2 and TRBJ1-1; tentatively, D is TRBD1 (6 bases). This CDR3 has 15 amino acids. V was trimmed by 1 base and J by 2 bases, leaving 11 bases between them. Per the germline V gene, CDR1 is SGHTA and CDR2 is FQGNSA.

This clone was observed a handful of times. The chain joins TRBV5-1 to TRBJ1-6; tentatively, D is TRBD1 (5 bases). The CDR3 is 12 amino acids. Germline values: CDR1 SGHRS, CDR2 YFSETQ. The V end was cut by 8 bases, the J end by 9 bases, with 12 bases between. The CDR3 spells CASTLTGSPLHF. CDR3 bases: TGCGCCAGTACCCTCACAGGTTCACCCCTCCACTTT.

The chain combines TRBV7-8 with TRBJ1-1; D is undetermined. The CDR3 is 12 amino acids. Germline assignment: CDR1 SGHVS and CDR2 FQNEAQ. V dropped 5 bases and J dropped 3 bases, with 7 bases sitting between them. In nucleotides, the CDR3 is TGTGCCAGCAGCCAAGATTACACTGAAGCTTTCTTT. This translates into CASSQDYTEAFF. Full variable domain (outside the CDR3, taken from reference TRBV7-8 and TRBJ1-1): GAGVSQSPRYKVAKRGQDVALRCDPISGHVSLFWYQQALGQGPEFLTYFQNEAQLDKSGLPSDRFFAERPEGSVSTLKIQRTQQEDSAVYLCASSQDYTEAFFGQGTRLTVV.

This chain connects TRBV13 to TRBJ2-1; 8 positions agree with TRBD1. The CDR3 consists of 16 residues. V trimming: 5 bases; J trimming: 2 bases; junction bases outside the gene matches: 8. CDR1 PRHDT and CDR2 FYEKMQ come from the germline V gene (reference sequence). CDR3 in amino acids: CASSDLGGQAYNEQFF. CDR3 nucleotides: TGTGCCAGCAGCGATTTAGGGGGACAGGCCTACAATGAGCAGTTCTTC.

This clone occurred a few times. The chain uses TRBV5-1 and TRBJ2-1, with TRBD1 as a possible D gene (5 bases). Per the germline V gene, CDR1 is SGHRS and CDR2 is YFSETQ. The CDR3 is 15 residues long. Trimming took 7 bases from V and 1 from J, leaving 15 bases between them. DNA for the CDR3: TGCGCCAGCGCCAGGGCTTTCCCTTCCTACAATGAGCAGTTCTTC. Its protein product is CASARAFPSYNEQFF.

V gene TRBV5-6 combines with J gene TRBJ1-5; 7 nucleotides agree with TRBD1. CDR3 length: 16 residues. V trimming: 4 bases; J trimming: 6 bases; junction bases outside the gene matches: 13. Germline V lookup: CDR1 SGHDT, CDR2 YYEEEE. The CDR3 region has the DNA TGTGCCAGCAGCCCCCGGGCAGGGGGAAAAGGTCAGCCCCAGCATTTT. Translation: CASSPRAGGKGQPQHF.

This clone was detected only a few times. The chain uses TRBV9 and TRBJ2-1; unclear D gene. Germline lookup yields CDR1 SGDLS and CDR2 YYNGEE. Trimming removed 0 bases from V and 1 base from J, with 8 bases in between. The CDR3 has 15 residues. For the CDR3, the DNA is TGTGCCAGCAGCGTAGGTGTGGATTCCTACAATGAGCAGTTCTTC. Translating it yields CASSVGVDSYNEQFF.

This rearrangement joins TRBV14 to TRBJ1-4; TRBD1 agrees at 8 bases. With V trimmed by 3 bases and J by 8 bases, 8 bases remained unmatched. This CDR3 region has 15 residues. CDR1 and CDR2 (germline): SGHDN, FVKESK. The CDR3 sequence: CASSQIGQGAEKLFF. CDR3 bases: TGTGCCAGCAGCCAGATCGGACAGGGAGCCGAAAAACTGTTTTTT.

This clone was observed a handful of times. The genes are TRBV6-6 and TRBJ1-2; TRBD1 matches 7 bases. After removal of 2 bases from V and 8 bases from J, the junction contained 14 bases not matched to a gene. The germline CDR1 and CDR2 sequences are MNHNY and SVGAGI (reference sequence). CDR3 length: 16 amino acids. CDR3 bases: TGTGCCAGCAGTTACGGCCAGGGGGTCGTTTCGGAAGGCTACACCTTC. Translation: CASSYGQGVVSEGYTF.

This chain links TRBV11-3 with TRBJ2-3; TRBD2 is a possible D gene (5 bases). Germline V CDR1 and CDR2: SGHNT, YENEEA. Trimming took off 6 bases at V and 4 bases at J, with 17 bases between the two ends. The CDR3 spans 15 residues. As DNA, the CDR3 is TGTGCCAGCAGTTTAACTAGATCGTTCGCAGATACGCAGTATTTT. Protein sequence: CASSLTRSFADTQYF.

The chain uses TRBV10-3 and TRBJ1-2, with 8 nucleotides matching TRBD1. CDR3 size: 14 residues. CDR1 is ENHRY, CDR2 SYGVKD, per germline. The trim removed 2 bases at V and 7 bases at J, leaving 6 bases unmatched. CDR3 loop: CAISEAQGVSGYTF. CDR3 coding DNA: TGTGCCATCAGTGAGGCACAGGGGGTGAGTGGCTACACCTTC.

This clone turned up a few times. The genes are TRBV4-3 and TRBJ2-7; a possible D gene is TRBD1 (6 bases). The CDR3 loop spans 16 amino acids. V lost 3 bases to trimming and J lost 6 bases, with 21 bases between them. Germline V gene sequence: CDR1 LGHNA, CDR2 YSLEER. The CDR3 DNA reads TGCGCCAGCAGCCAGACGATGGGATCAGGGGTGGCCGAGCAGTACTTC. Translation: CASSQTMGSGVAEQYF.

DNA of the CDR3: TGTGCCAGCAGCCTACAGGCCAGCTCTGGAAACACCATATATTTT. Its translation: CASSLQASSGNTIYF. The chain carries TRBV7-9 and TRBJ1-3; tentatively, D is TRBD1 (5 bases). The V gene's germline CDR1 is SEHNR and CDR2 FQNEAQ (reference sequence). The CDR3 totals 15 residues. V was clipped by 5 bases and J by 0 bases, with 11 bases between them.

The CDR3 sequence is CASSLQPHTDTQYF. Here the CDR3 DNA reads TGCGCCAGCAGCCTTCAACCCCACACAGATACGCAGTATTTT. This chain connects TRBV5-1 to TRBJ2-3; D gene ambiguous. The V gene lost 4 bases and the J gene lost 2 bases, with 11 bases spanning the gap. The germline CDR1 and CDR2 sequences are SGHRS and YFSETQ. The CDR3 consists of 14 residues.

J is TRBJ2-7 and V is TRBV7-9; 7 nucleotides match TRBD1. The CDR3 runs to 12 residues. Germline loops: CDR1 SEHNR, CDR2 FQNEAQ (reference sequence). Unmatched junction bases numbered 3, after V lost 8 bases and J lost 2 bases. CDR3 loop: CASSTGTYEQYF. CDR3 coding DNA: TGTGCCAGCTCGACAGGGACCTACGAGCAGTACTTC.

The chain is built from TRBV30 and TRBJ2-2; D possibly corresponds to TRBD2 (5 bases). CDR1 is GTSNPN, CDR2 SVGIG, per germline (reference sequence). This CDR3 is built from 14 residues. The germline V and J ends were trimmed by 1 base and 4 bases, with 10 bases remaining between them. This CDR3 is CAWSDGVLTGELFF. The CDR3 DNA sequence: TGTGCCTGGAGTGACGGGGTGCTCACCGGGGAGCTGTTTTTT.

For the CDR3, the DNA is TGTGCCAGCAGCGTGGGACTTGTGAACACTGAAGCTTTCTTT. It encodes CASSVGLVNTEAFF. The genes are TRBV2 and TRBJ1-1, with D tentatively TRBD1 (5 bases). Trimming stripped 6 bases from V and 0 bases from J, with 11 bases between. Germline loops: CDR1 SNHLY, CDR2 FYNNEI. There are 14 residues in the CDR3.

This clone was detected a few times. The chain combines TRBV30 with TRBJ2-3; 10 bases map to TRBD2. Germline CDR1 and CDR2: GTSNPN and SVGIG (reference sequence). V trimming: 2 bases; J trimming: 2 bases; junction bases outside the gene matches: 10. This CDR3 region has 17 residues. CDR3 sequence (DNA): TGTGCCTGGAGTCGTAGCGGGGGGCCTTCGCACACAGATACGCAGTATTTT. It encodes CAWSRSGGPSHTDTQYF.

This clone showed up just once. The V and J genes are TRBV27 and TRBJ2-1, with 8 bases that match TRBD1. The CDR3 is made up of 15 amino acids. In germline, CDR1 is MNHEY, CDR2 SMNVEV (reference sequence). V was pared by 4 bases and J by 6 bases, with 8 bases of the junction left unmatched. The CDR3 protein is CASSYRDRFTNEQFF. The CDR3 coding sequence is TGTGCCAGCAGTTACCGGGACAGGTTCACCAATGAGCAGTTCTTC.

This clone was counted only a few times. The V call is TRBV19, the J call TRBJ1-4, with D perhaps matching TRBD1 (5 bases). Per the germline V gene, CDR1 is LNHDA and CDR2 is SQIVND (reference sequence). V shed 1 base and J shed 8 bases, with 8 bases lying between them. There are 13 residues in the CDR3. The CDR3 is CASSIGQSEKLFF. DNA for the CDR3: TGTGCCAGTAGTATAGGACAGTCCGAAAAACTGTTTTTT.

The V and J genes are TRBV7-2 and TRBJ1-5; TRBD1 aligns across 8 bases. This CDR3 has 15 amino acids. The germline gives CDR1 SGHTA, CDR2 FQGNSA. After removal of 4 bases from V and 0 bases from J, the junction contained 2 bases not matched to a gene. CDR3 protein: CASSSDRGSNQPQHF. In DNA, the CDR3 is TGTGCCAGCAGCTCCGACAGGGGTAGCAATCAGCCCCAGCATTTT.

This clone was counted between two and nine times. The rearrangement links TRBV15 to TRBJ1-5; D remains unclear. The CDR3 runs to 15 residues. Trimming cost V 3 bases and J 1 base, with 10 bases left between them. Germline CDR1 is LNHNV and CDR2 is YYDKDF (reference sequence). The CDR3 nucleotides are TGTGCCACCAGCAGGTCGGGGAGGAGCAATCAGCCCCAGCATTTT. It specifies CATSRSGRSNQPQHF.